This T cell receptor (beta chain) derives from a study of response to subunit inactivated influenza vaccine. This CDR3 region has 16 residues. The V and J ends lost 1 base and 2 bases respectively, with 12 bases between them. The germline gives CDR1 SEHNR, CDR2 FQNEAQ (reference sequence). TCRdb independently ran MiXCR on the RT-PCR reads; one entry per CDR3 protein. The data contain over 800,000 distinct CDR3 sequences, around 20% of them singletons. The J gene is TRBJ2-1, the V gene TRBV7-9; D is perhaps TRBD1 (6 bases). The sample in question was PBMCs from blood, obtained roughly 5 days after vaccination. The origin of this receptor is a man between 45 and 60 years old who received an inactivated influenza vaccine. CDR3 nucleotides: TGTGCCAGCAGCTTAGGGCCACAGGGACCCTACAATGAGCAGTTCTTC. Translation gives CASSLGPQGPYNEQFF.